This entry lists 14 T cell receptor beta chains sequenced from one sample in a study of blood T cell repertoires in COVID-19. Libraries were prepared by immunoSEQ multiplex PCR; TCRdb keeps only in-frame clonotypes and omits some of them. Among 130,000 to 150,000 clones, approximately 80% were seen once, and the ten largest hold approximately 8.4%. Material: PBMCs or T cells enriched from blood (not recorded which). These receptors were taken from a man in his fifties who had recovered from COVID-19.

The chain combines TRBV9 with TRBJ1-2, with 7 bases identical to TRBD1. The germline V gene encodes CDR1 SGDLS and CDR2 YYNGEE. V lost 5 bases to trimming and J lost 4 bases; unmatched junction nucleotides: 2. CDR3 length equals 12 residues. The CDR3, as DNA: TGTGCCAGCAGTGACAGGGTCTATGGCTACACCTTC. Protein sequence: CASSDRVYGYTF. The whole variable domain, filled in from reference TRBV9 and TRBJ1-2, reads DSGVTQTPKHLITATGQRVTLRCSPRSGDLSVYWYQQSLDQGLQFLIQYYNGEERAKGNILERFSAQQFPDLHSELNLSSLELGDSALYFCASSDRVYGYTFGSGTRLTVV.

The rearrangement links TRBV27 to TRBJ1-2, with TRBD1 matching over 7 bases. The V gene end was trimmed by 0 bases and the J gene end by 7 bases; junction bases not matched to a gene: 5. Germline-derived CDR1 and CDR2 are MNHEY and SMNVEV (reference sequence). This CDR3 is 14 amino acids long. The CDR3 DNA reads TGTGCCAGCAGTTTATCGACAGGGCGGAGTGGCTACACCTTC. It yields the protein CASSLSTGRSGYTF.

This clone was detected only a few times. The chain combines TRBV28 with TRBJ1-4; 8 bases line up with TRBD1. V dropped 6 bases and J dropped 3; count of bases not matched to a gene: 12. The germline V gene has CDR1 MDHEN and CDR2 SYDVKM. The CDR3 is made up of 17 amino acids. The CDR3 protein is CASRYIDRGAANEKLFF. The CDR3, as DNA: TGTGCCAGCAGATATATCGACAGGGGCGCCGCTAATGAAAAACTGTTTTTT.

The CDR3 DNA follows: TGTGCTAGTGGTTCCAGGACTAGCGGGGGCTACAATGAGCAGTTCTTC. Its protein is CASGSRTSGGYNEQFF. The chain recombines TRBV12-5 with TRBJ2-1, with TRBD2 matching 13 bases. Per the germline V gene, CDR1 is LGHNT and CDR2 is FRNRAP. The CDR3 sequence is 16 residues long. V gave up 4 bases and J gave up 3 bases; unmatched junction bases: 3.

The chain combines TRBV5-1 with TRBJ1-6; tentative D call: TRBD1 (5 bases). CDR1 is SGHRS, CDR2 YFSETQ, per germline. This CDR3 has 15 residues. V was shortened by 4 bases and J by 6 bases, with 14 bases between the two germline ends. DNA of the CDR3: TGCGCCAGCAGCCCGGGGGACGGACCTAATTCACCCCTCCACTTT. This translates into CASSPGDGPNSPLHF.

The chain links TRBV27 to TRBJ1-2, with 8 positions matching TRBD1. Unmatched junction bases numbered 9, after V lost 2 bases and J lost 4 bases. Germline loops: CDR1 MNHEY, CDR2 SMNVEV (reference sequence). This CDR3 is 16 amino acids long. Here the CDR3 DNA reads TGTGCCAGCAGTTTAGGGACAGGCCCAAGGGGCTATGGCTACACCTTC. This codes for CASSLGTGPRGYGYTF.

V and J are TRBV10-3 and TRBJ1-1; 8 bases fit TRBD1. Unmatched junction bases numbered 4, after V lost 3 bases and J lost 4 bases. Germline-derived CDR1 and CDR2 are ENHRY and SYGVKD. The CDR3 has 14 amino acids. The CDR3 DNA follows: TGTGCCATCAGTGATACCAGGGGGCGCACTGAAGCTTTCTTT. This encodes CAISDTRGRTEAFF.

V gene TRBV11-2 combines with J gene TRBJ1-2, with D possibly TRBD1 on 6 matching bases. The CDR3 has 14 residues. The germline V gene has CDR1 SGHAT and CDR2 FQNNGV. The V and J ends lost 4 bases and 3 bases respectively, with 12 bases between them. CDR3 residues: CASSSRTAHYGYTF. Here the CDR3 DNA reads TGTGCCAGCAGCTCCAGGACAGCCCACTATGGCTACACCTTC.

This clone is deemed medium-sized. The J gene is TRBJ2-5, the V gene TRBV2; 8 bases are a match to TRBD2. Germline CDR1 SNHLY, CDR2 FYNNEI. The V segment lost 6 bases and the J segment 2 bases; nucleotides outside the gene matches: 8. This CDR3 has 15 residues. CDR3 DNA: TGTGCCAGCAGCGCGCTAAGACTAGCGCAAGAGACCCAGTACTTC. Protein product: CASSALRLAQETQYF.

This rearrangement joins TRBV15 to TRBJ1-1; TRBD1 aligns across 8 bases. Germline CDR1 and CDR2: LNHNV and YYDKDF (reference sequence). This CDR3 contains 18 residues. V gave up 8 bases and J gave up 2 bases; unmatched junction bases: 19. In nucleotides, the CDR3 is TGTGCCACCCACGGGCGGGGGCGGCAGGGGGCTGAAAACACTGAAGCTTTCTTT. Residues: CATHGRGRQGAENTEAFF. Variable domain in full (rest from reference TRBV15 and TRBJ1-1): DAMVIQNPRYQVTQFGKPVTLSCSQTLNHNVMYWYQQKSSQAPKLLFHYYDKDFNNEADTPDNFQSRRPNTSFCFLDIRSPGLGDTAMYLCATHGRGRQGAENTEAFFGQGTRLTVV.

The J gene is TRBJ1-5, the V gene TRBV11-2; unclear D gene. The CDR3 has 13 amino acids. Looked up from germline, CDR1 is SGHAT and CDR2 is FQNNGV. Trimming took 0 bases from V and 6 from J, leaving 6 bases between them. CDR3 in amino acids: CASSLDYSQPQHF. The DNA for the CDR3 is TGTGCCAGCAGCTTAGATTACTCTCAGCCCCAGCATTTT.

V and J are TRBV6-5 and TRBJ1-4, with 9 bases identical to TRBD1. Germline CDR1 reads MNHEY; CDR2 reads SVGAGI. Unmatched junction bases numbered 6, after V lost 4 bases and J lost 3 bases. CDR3 size: 16 residues. The CDR3: CASSSGQGSSNEKLFF. DNA for the CDR3: TGTGCCAGCAGTTCTGGACAGGGGTCATCTAATGAAAAACTGTTTTTT.

Written as DNA, the CDR3 is TGTGCCAGCAGCCTGGACAATATGAACACTGAAGCTTTCTTT. As protein: CASSLDNMNTEAFF. The rearrangement uses TRBV7-2 and TRBJ1-1; a possible D gene is TRBD1 (5 bases). Germline CDR1 and CDR2: SGHTA and FQGNSA. V dropped 5 bases and J dropped 0 bases, with 10 bases sitting between them. This CDR3 comprises 14 residues.

This clone was seen more than once but under ten times. This chain joins TRBV6-5 and TRBJ2-3; D is possibly TRBD1 (6 bases). This CDR3 contains 12 residues. Germline values: CDR1 MNHEY, CDR2 SVGAGI. Trimming shortened V by 11 bases and J by 0 bases, and 9 bases separated the two germline ends. CDR3 sequence (DNA): TGTGCCGGACAGAAGAGCACAGATACGCAGTATTTT. This translates into CAGQKSTDTQYF.